This T cell receptor (beta chain) was profiled in a study of blood T cell repertoires in COVID-19. Study summary: Sources were T cells, B-cell-depleted T cells, or PBMCs; the material itself was cDNA or gDNA.

The J segment lost 8 bases and the V segment lost 4 bases, leaving 9 bases of the junction unmatched. CDR3 length: 15 residues. Germline lookup yields CDR1 SGHRS and CDR2 YFSETQ. This clone was picked up one time. Authors' methods: Estimates of nucleated cell counts were drawn from the amplification of reference gene primers. Assay: immunoSEQ multiplex PCR; the TCRdb copy retains only in-frame clones and omits some. The V and J calls and the clone size are those of that table, but D and trimming were determined from the DNA. The repertoire has about 200,000 clones, approximately 86% of them found once; the top ten carry approximately 2.9%.

Sequencing used peripheral blood. The rearrangement links TRBV5-1 to TRBJ2-3; 11 bases map to TRBD2. This TCR derives from a man in his 60s with acute or convalescent COVID-19. CDR3: CASSTTSGGSTTQYF. CDR3 DNA: TGCGCCAGCAGCACAACTAGCGGGGGTTCAACTACGCAGTATTTT.